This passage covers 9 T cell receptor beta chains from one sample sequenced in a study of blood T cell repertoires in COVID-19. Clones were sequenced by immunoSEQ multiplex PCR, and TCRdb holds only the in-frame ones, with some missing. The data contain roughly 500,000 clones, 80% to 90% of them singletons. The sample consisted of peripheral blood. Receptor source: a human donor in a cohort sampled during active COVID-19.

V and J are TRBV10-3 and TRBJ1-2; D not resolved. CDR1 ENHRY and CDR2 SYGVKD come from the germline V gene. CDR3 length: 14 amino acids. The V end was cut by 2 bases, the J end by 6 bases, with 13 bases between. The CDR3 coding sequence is TGTGCCATCAGTGAGGGAGACCTCCGACATGGCTACACCTTC. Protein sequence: CAISEGDLRHGYTF.

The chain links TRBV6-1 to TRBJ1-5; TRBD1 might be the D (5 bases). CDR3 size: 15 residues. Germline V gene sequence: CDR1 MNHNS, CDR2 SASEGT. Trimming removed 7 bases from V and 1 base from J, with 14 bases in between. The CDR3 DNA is TGTGCCAGCACCACCCTCAGGGAAAGCAATCAGCCCCAGCATTTT. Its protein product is CASTTLRESNQPQHF.

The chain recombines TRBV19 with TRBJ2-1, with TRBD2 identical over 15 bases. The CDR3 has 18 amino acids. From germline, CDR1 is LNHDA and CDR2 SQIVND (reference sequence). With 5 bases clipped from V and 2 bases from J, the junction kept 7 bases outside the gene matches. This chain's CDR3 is CASSARTSGRAPYNEQFF. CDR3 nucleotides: TGTGCCAGTAGTGCCCGGACTAGCGGGAGGGCCCCCTACAATGAGCAGTTCTTC.

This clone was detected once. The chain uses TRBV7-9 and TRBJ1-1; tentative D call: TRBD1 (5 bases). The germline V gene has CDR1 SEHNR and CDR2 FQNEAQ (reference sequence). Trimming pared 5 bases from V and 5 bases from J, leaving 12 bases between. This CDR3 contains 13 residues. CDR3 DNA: TGTGCCAGCAGCAGATTACGGGGGACTGAAGCTTTCTTT. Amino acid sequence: CASSRLRGTEAFF.

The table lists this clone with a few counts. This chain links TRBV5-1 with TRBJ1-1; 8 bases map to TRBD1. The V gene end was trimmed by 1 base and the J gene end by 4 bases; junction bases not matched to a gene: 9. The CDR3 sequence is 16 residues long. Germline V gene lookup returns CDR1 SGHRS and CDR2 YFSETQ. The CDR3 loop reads CASSLQSGGARTEAFF. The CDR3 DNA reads TGCGCCAGCAGCTTGCAGTCAGGGGGCGCACGCACTGAAGCTTTCTTT. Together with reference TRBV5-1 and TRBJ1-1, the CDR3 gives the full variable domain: KAGVTQTPRYLIKTRGQQVTLSCSPISGHRSVSWYQQTPGQGLQFLFEYFSETQRNKGNFPGRFSGRQFSNSRSEMNVSTLELGDSALYLCASSLQSGGARTEAFFGQGTRLTVV.

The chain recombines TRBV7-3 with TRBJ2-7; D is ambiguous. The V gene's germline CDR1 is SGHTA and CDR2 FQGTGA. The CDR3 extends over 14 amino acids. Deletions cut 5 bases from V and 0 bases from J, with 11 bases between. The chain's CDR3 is CASSLLPVSYEQYF. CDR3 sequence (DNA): TGTGCCAGCAGCCTACTCCCCGTCTCCTACGAGCAGTACTTC.

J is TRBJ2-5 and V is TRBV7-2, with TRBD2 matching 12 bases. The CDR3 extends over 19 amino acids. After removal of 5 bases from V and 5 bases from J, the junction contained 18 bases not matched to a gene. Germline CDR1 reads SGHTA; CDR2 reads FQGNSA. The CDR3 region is CASSPLGLAGGPGVETQYF. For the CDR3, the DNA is TGTGCCAGCAGCCCACTCGGGCTAGCGGGAGGGCCGGGGGTCGAGACCCAGTACTTC. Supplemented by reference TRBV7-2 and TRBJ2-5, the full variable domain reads GAGVSQSPSNKVTEKGKDVELRCDPISGHTALYWYRQSLGQGLEFLIYFQGNSAPDKSGLPSDRFSAERTGGSVSTLTIQRTQQEDSAVYLCASSPLGLAGGPGVETQYFGPGTRLLVL.

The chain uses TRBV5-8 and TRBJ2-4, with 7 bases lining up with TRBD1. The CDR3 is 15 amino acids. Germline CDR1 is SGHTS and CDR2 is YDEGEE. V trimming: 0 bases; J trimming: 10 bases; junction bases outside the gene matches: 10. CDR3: CASSLVGTALGIQYF. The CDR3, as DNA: TGTGCCAGCAGCTTGGTGGGGACAGCCTTGGGGATTCAGTACTTC.

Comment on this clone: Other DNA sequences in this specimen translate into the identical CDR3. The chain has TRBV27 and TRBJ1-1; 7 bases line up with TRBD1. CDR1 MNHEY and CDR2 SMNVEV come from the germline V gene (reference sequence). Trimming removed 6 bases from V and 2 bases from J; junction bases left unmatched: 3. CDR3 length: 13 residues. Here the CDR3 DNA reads TGTGCCAGCAGACGGACAGGAAACACTGAAGCTTTCTTT. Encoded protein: CASRRTGNTEAFF.